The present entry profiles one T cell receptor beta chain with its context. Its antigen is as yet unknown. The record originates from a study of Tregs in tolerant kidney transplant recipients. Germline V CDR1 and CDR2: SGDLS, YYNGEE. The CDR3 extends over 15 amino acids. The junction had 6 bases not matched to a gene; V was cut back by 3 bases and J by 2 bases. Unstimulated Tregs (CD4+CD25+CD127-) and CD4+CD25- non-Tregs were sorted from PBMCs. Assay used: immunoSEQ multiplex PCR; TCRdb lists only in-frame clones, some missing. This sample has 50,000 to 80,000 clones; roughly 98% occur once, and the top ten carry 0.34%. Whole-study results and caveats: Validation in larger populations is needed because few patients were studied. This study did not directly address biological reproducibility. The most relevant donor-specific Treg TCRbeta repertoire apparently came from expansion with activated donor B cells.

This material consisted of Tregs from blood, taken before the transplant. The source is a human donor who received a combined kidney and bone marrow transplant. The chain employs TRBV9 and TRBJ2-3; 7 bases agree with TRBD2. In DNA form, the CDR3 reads TGTGCCAGCAGCGCCTTGGGACTAAACACAGATACGCAGTATTTT. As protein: CASSALGLNTDTQYF.